The T cell receptor (beta chain) under discussion was sequenced for a study of blood T cell repertoires in COVID-19. Study-wide background: Material from acute and convalescent COVID-19 was sourced from the United States, Italy and Spain.

TCRdb keeps only in-frame clones here, not all; method: immunoSEQ multiplex PCR. The table shows approximately 75,000 clones, with roughly 80% occurring only once. The receptor was derived from a man aged 25 to 45 with COVID-19, enrolled during active disease. Sequenced input: peripheral blood.

The CDR3 DNA reads TGTGCCAGCAGCCTACAGAGAGTGGATCGGAACGAGCAGTACTTC. Translated, it gives CASSLQRVDRNEQYF. The rearrangement links TRBV7-9 to TRBJ2-7; D gene unclear. From germline, CDR1 is SEHNR and CDR2 FQNEAQ (reference sequence). Trimming stripped 5 bases from V and 5 bases from J, with 19 bases between. This CDR3 has 15 amino acids.